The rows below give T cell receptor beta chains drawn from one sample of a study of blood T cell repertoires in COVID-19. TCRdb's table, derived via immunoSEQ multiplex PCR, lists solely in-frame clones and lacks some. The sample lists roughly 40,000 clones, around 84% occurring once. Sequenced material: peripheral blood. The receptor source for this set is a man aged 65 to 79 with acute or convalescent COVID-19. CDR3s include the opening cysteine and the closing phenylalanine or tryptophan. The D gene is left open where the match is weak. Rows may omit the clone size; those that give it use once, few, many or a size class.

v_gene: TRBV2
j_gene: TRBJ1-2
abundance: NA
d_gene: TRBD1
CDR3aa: CASSETGGVYGYTF
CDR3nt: TGTGCCAGCAGTGAGACAGGGGGGGTCTATGGCTACACCTTC

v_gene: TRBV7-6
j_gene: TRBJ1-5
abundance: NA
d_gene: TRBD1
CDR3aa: CASSRDSQAHQPQHF
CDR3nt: TGTGCCAGCAGCAGGGACAGCCAGGCACATCAGCCCCAGCATTTT

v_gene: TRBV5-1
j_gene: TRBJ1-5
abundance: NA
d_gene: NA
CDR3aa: CASSLDGNQPQHF
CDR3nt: TGCGCCAGCAGCCTGGACGGGAATCAGCCCCAGCATTTT

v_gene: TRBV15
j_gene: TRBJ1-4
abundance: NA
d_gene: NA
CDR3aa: CATSSEGGVGEKLFF
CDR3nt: TGTGCCACCAGCTCGGAGGGGGGGGTGGGTGAAAAACTGTTTTTT

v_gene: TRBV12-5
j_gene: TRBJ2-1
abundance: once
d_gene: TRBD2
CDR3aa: CASGLILAGEAIDNEQFF
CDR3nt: TGTGCTAGTGGTTTGATCCTAGCGGGAGAGGCAATTGACAATGAGCAGTTCTTC

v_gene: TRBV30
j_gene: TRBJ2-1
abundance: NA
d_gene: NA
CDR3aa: CAWALATYNEQFF
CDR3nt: TGTGCCTGGGCGCTAGCAACCTACAATGAGCAGTTCTTC

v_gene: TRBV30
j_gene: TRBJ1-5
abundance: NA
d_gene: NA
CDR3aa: CAWSVQGNQPQHF
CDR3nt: TGTGCCTGGAGTGTACAGGGCAATCAGCCCCAGCATTTT

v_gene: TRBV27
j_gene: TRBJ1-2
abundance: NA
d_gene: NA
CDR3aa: CASRPRQMSYGYTF
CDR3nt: TGTGCCAGCAGGCCAAGACAGATGAGCTATGGCTACACCTTC

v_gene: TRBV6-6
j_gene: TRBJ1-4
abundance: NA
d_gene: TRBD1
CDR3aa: CASTPRDRGPEKLFF
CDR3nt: TGTGCCAGCACCCCCCGGGACAGGGGACCCGAAAAACTGTTTTTT

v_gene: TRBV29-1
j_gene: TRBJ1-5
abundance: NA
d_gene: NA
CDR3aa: CSVKGVTGQPQHF
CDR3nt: TGCAGCGTTAAAGGGGTAACGGGTCAGCCCCAGCATTTT

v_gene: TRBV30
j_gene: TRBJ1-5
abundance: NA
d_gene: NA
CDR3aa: CASAPAGDQPQHF
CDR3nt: TGTGCTTCGGCCCCAGCGGGGGATCAGCCCCAGCATTTT

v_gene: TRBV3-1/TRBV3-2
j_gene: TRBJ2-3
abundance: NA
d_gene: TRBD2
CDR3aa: CASSLQGLAEDTQYF
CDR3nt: TGTGCCAGCAGCCTCCAAGGACTAGCGGAGGATACGCAGTATTTT

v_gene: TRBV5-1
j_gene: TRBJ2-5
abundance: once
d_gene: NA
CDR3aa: CASSKVLTQGGIQETQYF
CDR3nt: TGCGCCAGCAGCAAGGTCTTAACACAGGGAGGGATCCAAGAGACCCAGTACTTC

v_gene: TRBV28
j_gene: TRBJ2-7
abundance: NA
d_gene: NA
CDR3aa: CASRSNYEQYF
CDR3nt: TGTGCCAGCAGGAGCAACTACGAGCAGTACTTC

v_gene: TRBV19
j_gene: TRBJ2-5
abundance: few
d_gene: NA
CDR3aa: CASGAAKDPGETQYF
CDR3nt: TGTGCCAGTGGGGCAGCTAAGGATCCCGGAGAGACCCAGTACTTC

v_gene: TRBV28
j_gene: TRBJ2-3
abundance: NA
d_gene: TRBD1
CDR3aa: CASSLSGGGTDTQYF
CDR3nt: TGTGCCAGCAGTTTATCAGGGGGAGGCACAGATACGCAGTATTTT

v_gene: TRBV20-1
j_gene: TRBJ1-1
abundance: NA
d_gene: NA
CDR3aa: CSASFSGAFF
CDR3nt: TGCAGTGCTTCCTTCTCGGGAGCTTTCTTT

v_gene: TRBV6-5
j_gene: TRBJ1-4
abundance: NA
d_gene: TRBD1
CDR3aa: CASTRTGDSEKLFF
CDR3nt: TGTGCCAGCACCCGGACAGGGGACTCTGAAAAACTGTTTTTT

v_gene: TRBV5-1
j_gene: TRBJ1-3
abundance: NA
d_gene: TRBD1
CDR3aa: CASSLLTGDSGNTIYF
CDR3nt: TGCGCCAGCAGCTTGTTAACAGGGGACTCTGGAAACACCATATATTTT

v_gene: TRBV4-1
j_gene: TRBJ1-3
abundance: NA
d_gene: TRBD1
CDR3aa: CASSPGQGDGNTIYF
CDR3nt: TGCGCCAGCAGCCCCGGACAGGGTGATGGAAACACCATATATTTT

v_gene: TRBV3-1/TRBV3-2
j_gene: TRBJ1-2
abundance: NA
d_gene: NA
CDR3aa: CASSQASGNYGYTF
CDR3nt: TGTGCCAGCAGCCAAGCTTCAGGGAACTATGGCTACACCTTC

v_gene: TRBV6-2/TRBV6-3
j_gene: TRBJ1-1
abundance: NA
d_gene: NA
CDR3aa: CASSYYPRTEAFF
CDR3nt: TGTGCCAGCAGTTACTACCCGCGAACTGAAGCTTTCTTT

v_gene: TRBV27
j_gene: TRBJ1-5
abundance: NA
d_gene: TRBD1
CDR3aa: CASSPLAQTGVHF
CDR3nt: TGTGCCAGCAGTCCCCTGGCCCAGACAGGGGTACACTTT

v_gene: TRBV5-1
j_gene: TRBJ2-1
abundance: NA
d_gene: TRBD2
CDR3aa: CASGIGGSSYNEQFF
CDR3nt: TGCGCCAGCGGCATCGGCGGGAGCTCCTACAATGAGCAGTTCTTC

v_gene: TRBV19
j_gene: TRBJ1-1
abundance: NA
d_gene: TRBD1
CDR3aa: CASTARQGAGTEAFF
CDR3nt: TGTGCCAGTACCGCACGACAGGGGGCGGGGACTGAAGCTTTCTTT

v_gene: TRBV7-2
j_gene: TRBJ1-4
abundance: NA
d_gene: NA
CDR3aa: CASRSVRTNEKLFF
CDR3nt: TGTGCCAGCAGATCCGTCCGGACTAATGAAAAACTGTTTTTT

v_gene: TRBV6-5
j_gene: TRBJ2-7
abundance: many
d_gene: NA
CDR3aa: CASSYSDGGMGYEQYF
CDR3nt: TGTGCCAGCAGTTACTCGGACGGCGGGATGGGCTACGAGCAGTACTTC

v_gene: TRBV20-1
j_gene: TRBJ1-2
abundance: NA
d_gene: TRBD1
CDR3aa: CSASDRVTYGYTF
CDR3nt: TGCAGTGCCAGTGACAGGGTCACCTATGGCTACACCTTC

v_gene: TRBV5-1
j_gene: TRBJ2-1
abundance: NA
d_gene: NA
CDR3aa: CASSPGEASSYNEQFF
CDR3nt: TGCGCCAGCAGTCCCGGGGAGGCCAGCTCCTACAATGAGCAGTTCTTC

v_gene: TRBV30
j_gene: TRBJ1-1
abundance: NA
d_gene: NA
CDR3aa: CAWTMGLDDTEAFF
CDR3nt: TGTGCCTGGACCATGGGGCTGGACGACACTGAAGCTTTCTTT

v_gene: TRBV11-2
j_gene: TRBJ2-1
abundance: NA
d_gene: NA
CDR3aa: CASSLVAGALYNEQFF
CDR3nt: TGTGCCAGCAGCTTAGTTGCGGGGGCTTTATACAATGAGCAGTTCTTC

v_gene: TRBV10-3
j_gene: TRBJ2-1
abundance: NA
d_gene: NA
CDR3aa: CAINKGGYGEQFF
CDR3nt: TGTGCCATCAATAAAGGAGGGTATGGTGAGCAGTTCTTC